Below, 7 T cell receptor beta chains from the same sample are listed, as sequenced in a study of T-cell reconstitution after alpha-beta-depleted transplantation in children. Unique molecular identifiers were used to barcode this TCRbeta library. TCRdb independently ran MiXCR on the PCR reads; one entry per CDR3 protein. The sample yields fewer than 250,000 distinct CDR3 sequences, around 7.5% seen once. The sequencing used PBMCs, mostly from graft donor cells, collected 180 days after TCRalphabeta/CD19-depleted stem cell transplant. The receptors derive from a male patient aged 5 to 17 who had a stem cell transplant for acute lymphoblastic leukemia, so the T cells may come from the graft donor.

This clonotype has a count of ten or more. The chain recombines TRBV12-5 with TRBJ1-6; D is perhaps TRBD1 (6 bases). This CDR3 is 17 amino acids long. Germline CDR1 is LGHNT and CDR2 is FRNRAP. V was trimmed by 3 bases and J by 8 bases, leaving 20 bases between them. CDR3 sequence: CASGFLPFDRLHSPLHF. In DNA, the CDR3 is TGTGCTAGTGGTTTCCTCCCCTTCGACAGGTTACATTCACCCCTCCACTTT.

At least ten counts were recorded for this clonotype. The rearrangement links TRBV3-1 to TRBJ2-3; D gene ambiguous. CDR1 is LGHDT and CDR2 is YNNKEL in the germline V gene (reference sequence). The CDR3 is 14 amino acids. V was trimmed by 3 bases and J by 2 bases, leaving 9 bases between them. CDR3 DNA sequence: TGTGCCAGCAGCCACTCGACACCCACAGATACGCAGTATTTT. Its protein product is CASSHSTPTDTQYF.

This clonotype showed up many times. The chain combines TRBV5-1 with TRBJ1-1; tentatively, D is TRBD1 (5 bases). The germline gives CDR1 SGHRS, CDR2 YFSETQ. This CDR3 has 13 amino acids. The germline V and J ends were trimmed by 4 bases and 6 bases, with 13 bases remaining between them. The CDR3 DNA is TGCGCCAGCAGCGCGGGGACGGGCCCTGAAGCTTTCTTT. It is translated as CASSAGTGPEAFF.

This clonotype was detected many times. V and J are TRBV6-5 and TRBJ2-7; tentative D call: TRBD2 (7 bases). The V gene lost 8 bases and the J gene lost 5 bases, with 13 bases spanning the gap. The germline gives CDR1 MNHEY, CDR2 SVGAGI. This CDR3 is built from 12 residues. DNA of the CDR3: TGTGCCAGCCCCGGGGGGCCAAACGAGCAGTACTTC. This translates into CASPGGPNEQYF.

This clonotype was detected ten times or more. The junction departs from germline at one end; a sequencing error may be responsible. The chain carries TRBV7-7 and TRBJ2-7, with TRBD1 as a possible D gene (6 bases). The CDR3 contains 17 residues. CDR1 and CDR2 from the germline V gene are SSHAT and FNYEAQ (reference sequence). CDR3 DNA sequence: TGTGCTAGCAGCTTAGTACCCAGACAGGAAACCTCCTACGAGCAGTACTTC. As protein: CASSLVPRQETSYEQYF.

This clonotype was seen repeatedly, ten times or more. This sequence joins TRBV4-3 and TRBJ1-6; the D is unclear. The CDR3 runs 14 residues. The V gene lost 1 base and the J gene lost 4 bases, with 5 bases spanning the gap. CDR1 and CDR2 from the germline V gene are LGHNA and YSLEER. CDR3 DNA sequence: TGCGCCAGCAGCCAAGCACAGTATAATTCACCCCTCCACTTT. This encodes CASSQAQYNSPLHF.

At least ten counts were recorded for this clonotype. V gene TRBV5-1 combines with J gene TRBJ2-2; TRBD2 matches at 7 bases. CDR3 length: 15 amino acids. Looked up from germline, CDR1 is SGHRS and CDR2 is YFSETQ. J lost 2 bases, V lost 0 bases, and 1 base had no gene match. For the CDR3, the DNA is TGCGCCAGCAGCTTGGAGGGACTAAACACCGGGGAGCTGTTTTTT. This translates into CASSLEGLNTGELFF.